This T cell receptor beta chain emerged from a study of T cells expressing NK-cell markers. General observations from the study: A handful of donors showed these clonotypes also leading the CD3+CD56-NKG2C+ fraction. The HCMV specificity of the expanded NKG2C+ T cell clones stayed unresolved.

As concerns this clonotype: Its antigen is not known.

For each CDR3 protein, TCRdb gives one entry from its re-call of the 5' RACE reads, without DNA. The listing contains some 440,000 distinct CDR3 sequences. This CDR3 comprises 13 residues. Germline CDR1 is MNHNY and CDR2 is SVGAGI (reference sequence). This TCR was sampled from a woman aged 45-65 years in good health. The specimen sequenced was blood T cells: a sorted CD56 or NKG2C T cell subset, CD4+ or CD8+ T cells, or bulk PBMC T cells (not recorded which). The J gene is TRBJ2-5, the V gene TRBV6-6; absent DNA, TCRdb's TRBD1 call cannot be checked. CDR3 amino acids: CATAGGVRETQYF.